The 21 T cell receptor beta chains reported below all come from one sample, sequenced in a study of blood T cell repertoires in COVID-19. The data were produced by immunoSEQ multiplex PCR, yet TCRdb's version contains in-frame clones alone and is incomplete. The profile covers more than 150,000 clones, with more than 80% appearing a single time and around 12% taken by the ten largest. Material: peripheral blood. These receptors originate from a woman of 80 years or more with COVID-19, enrolled during active disease.

The genes are TRBV3-1 (or the pseudogene TRBV3-2) and TRBJ1-5; D ambiguous. V gave up 1 base and J gave up 7 bases, with 5 bases separating them. CDR3 size: 12 residues. Germline V lookup: CDR1 LGHDT, CDR2 YNNKEL (reference sequence). The CDR3 DNA sequence: TGTGCCAGCAGCCAAGGAGGACAGCCCCAGCATTTT. Protein sequence: CASSQGGQPQHF.

V gene TRBV6-1 combines with J gene TRBJ1-1; D not resolved. This CDR3 contains 14 residues. With 3 bases removed from V and 1 base from J, the gap between germline ends came to 9 bases. Germline CDR1 and CDR2: MNHNS and SASEGT. CDR3: CASSDISGNTEAFF. The CDR3 region has the DNA TGTGCCAGCAGTGATATTTCGGGGAACACTGAAGCTTTCTTT.

The chain links TRBV5-1 to TRBJ2-1; tentative D call: TRBD1 (5 bases). The V gene's germline CDR1 is SGHRS and CDR2 YFSETQ. The CDR3 spans 14 residues. Trimming removed 2 bases from V and 6 bases from J, with 12 bases in between. In DNA, the CDR3 is TGCGCCAGCAGCTTAATGCAGGGCCGCAATGAGCAGTTCTTC. Protein: CASSLMQGRNEQFF.

The CDR3, as DNA: TGTGCCAGCAGCCTTGACAGGGTTGGTGAAAAACTGTTTTTT. This translates into CASSLDRVGEKLFF. The chain employs TRBV11-2 and TRBJ1-4; 7 bases are shared with TRBD1. This CDR3 region has 14 residues. Trimming took 5 bases from V and 7 from J; bases not matched to a gene: 7. Germline values: CDR1 SGHAT, CDR2 FQNNGV.

The chain uses TRBV6-2 or TRBV6-3 and TRBJ2-7; 8 positions match TRBD2. Germline CDR1 MNHEY, CDR2 SVGEGT. V was pared by 6 bases and J by 0 bases, with 10 bases of the junction left unmatched. The CDR3 totals 16 residues. For the CDR3, the DNA is TGTGCCAGCAGCAAAAGCGGGGGCACCAACTCCTACGAGCAGTACTTC. Translation gives CASSKSGGTNSYEQYF.

V usage is TRBV19 and J usage is TRBJ2-7, with 15 bases identical to TRBD2. V lost 5 bases, J lost 4 bases, and 6 bases stayed unmatched. Germline values: CDR1 LNHDA, CDR2 SQIVND (reference sequence). This CDR3 is 16 amino acids long. The CDR3 DNA follows: TGTGCCAGTAGTTCCACCGGGACTAGCGGGAGGTACGAGCAGTACTTC. Residues: CASSSTGTSGRYEQYF.

The V call is TRBV19, the J call TRBJ1-2; 9 nucleotides agree with TRBD1. Germline V lookup: CDR1 LNHDA, CDR2 SQIVND (reference sequence). The CDR3 totals 17 residues. V was clipped by 7 bases and J by 1 base; unmatched bases: 13. The DNA of the CDR3 is TGTGCCAGTAATAGTCCCGGGACAGGGCCCGATAACTATGGCTACACCTTC. This sequence encodes CASNSPGTGPDNYGYTF.

Regarding this clone: Its ends do not fully match the called genes, so a read error is possible. CDR3 bases: TGTGCTAGCAGCTTACACAGCTCTGGAAACACCATATATTTT. As protein: CASSLHSSGNTIYF. The rearrangement uses TRBV7-7 and TRBJ1-3; D is unresolved. Germline assignment: CDR1 SSHAT and CDR2 FNYEAQ (reference sequence). CDR3 length equals 14 residues.

This chain uses TRBV19 with TRBJ1-5, with D possibly matching TRBD1 (6 bases). V dropped 0 bases and J dropped 7 bases, with 13 bases sitting between them. CDR3 length: 15 amino acids. Germline CDR1 reads LNHDA; CDR2 reads SQIVND (reference sequence). The CDR3 nucleotides are TGTGCCAGTAGTATAGACGGCGGGGGCGGACAGCCCCAGCATTTT. Translating it yields CASSIDGGGGQPQHF.

The genes are TRBV6-1 and TRBJ1-2; D not resolved. The CDR3 extends over 15 amino acids. The V gene's germline CDR1 is MNHNS and CDR2 SASEGT. V shed 2 bases and J shed 4 bases, with 14 bases lying between them. The CDR3, as DNA: TGTGCCAGCAGTGAAATTTTGGGTCTAGGCTATGGCTACACCTTC. Translating gives CASSEILGLGYGYTF.

This chain uses TRBV2 with TRBJ1-5, with D maybe TRBD1 (6 bases). Trimming stripped 5 bases from V and 6 bases from J, with 23 bases between. The CDR3 sequence is 17 residues long. Germline CDR1 is SNHLY and CDR2 is FYNNEI. CDR3 loop: CASSFLQGRGRSQPQHF. CDR3 coding DNA: TGTGCCAGCAGTTTTCTTCAGGGCAGGGGTCGATCTCAGCCCCAGCATTTT. Full variable domain (remainder filled in from reference TRBV2 and TRBJ1-5): EPEVTQTPSHQVTQMGQEVILRCVPISNHLYFYWYRQILGQKVEFLVSFYNNEISEKSEIFDDQFSVERPDGSNFTLKIRSTKLEDSAMYFCASSFLQGRGRSQPQHFGDGTRLSIL.

The V call is TRBV13, the J call TRBJ2-1; the D gene is possibly TRBD1 (5 bases). The CDR3 has 12 residues. With 10 bases removed from V and 4 bases from J, the gap between germline ends came to 11 bases. Germline V gene data show CDR1 as PRHDT and CDR2 as FYEKMQ (reference sequence). The CDR3 bases are TGTGCCATCCCAGGGCGATACAATGAGCAGTTCTTC. It specifies CAIPGRYNEQFF.

The rearrangement uses TRBV6-6 and TRBJ2-5; D is possibly TRBD2 (5 bases). V lost 0 bases to trimming and J lost 2 bases, with 10 bases between them. Per the germline V gene, CDR1 is MNHNY and CDR2 is SVGAGI (reference sequence). The CDR3 consists of 15 residues. CDR3 sequence reads: CASSYSGLEQETQYF. In nucleotides, the CDR3 is TGTGCCAGCAGTTACTCCGGACTGGAACAAGAGACCCAGTACTTC.

Only a few counts were recorded for this clone. The V and J genes are TRBV28 and TRBJ2-7; D is unclear. This CDR3 is built from 14 residues. Per germline, CDR1 MDHEN and CDR2 SYDVKM. The V and J ends lost 4 bases and 3 bases respectively, with 13 bases between them. CDR3 residues: CASSYSHVRYEQYF. CDR3 coding DNA: TGTGCCAGCAGTTACAGCCACGTTCGCTACGAGCAGTACTTC.

The chain employs TRBV28 and TRBJ1-2, with 8 positions matching TRBD1. V lost 2 bases to trimming and J lost 8 bases; unmatched junction nucleotides: 4. The V gene's germline CDR1 is MDHEN and CDR2 SYDVKM. The CDR3 runs to 13 residues. DNA for the CDR3: TGTGCCAGCAGTTTAGACAGGGGAAGGGGCTACACCTTC. Translating it yields CASSLDRGRGYTF.

V and J are TRBV10-3 and TRBJ1-1; maybe TRBD1 (6 bases). CDR1 and CDR2 (germline): ENHRY, SYGVKD. This CDR3 comprises 14 residues. V lost 6 bases and J 5 bases, leaving 16 bases between the germline ends. CDR3 nucleotides: TGTGCCATCAGCACGGGACAAAGGGGGACTGAAGCTTTCTTT. Amino acid sequence: CAISTGQRGTEAFF.

This clone was counted once. The J gene is TRBJ1-2, the V gene TRBV4-2; 7 bases align to TRBD1. From germline, CDR1 is LGHNA and CDR2 YNFKEQ. The CDR3 sequence is 15 residues long. V lost 4 bases and J lost 0; bases outside the gene matches: 5. The CDR3 is CASSPYRGANYGYTF. The CDR3 DNA sequence: TGTGCCAGCAGCCCCTACAGGGGAGCTAACTATGGCTACACCTTC.

CDR3 amino acids: CASSLVGQGDLYF. The CDR3 DNA reads as TGTGCCAGCAGCTTAGTAGGACAGGGAGATTTGTACTTC. The chain employs TRBV7-8 and TRBJ2-7; 8 bases are a match to TRBD1. Trimming cost V 1 base and J 12 bases; bases outside gene matches: 8. In germline, CDR1 is SGHVS, CDR2 FQNEAQ. The CDR3 loop spans 13 amino acids.

A few counts support this clone. V is TRBV5-1 and J is TRBJ2-2; the D gene is possibly TRBD2 (6 bases). The CDR3 totals 16 residues. Germline V gives CDR1 SGHRS, CDR2 YFSETQ. V was trimmed by 2 bases and J by 0 bases, leaving 11 bases between them. The CDR3 loop reads CASSFRVAANTGELFF. DNA of the CDR3: TGCGCCAGCAGCTTTCGGGTAGCGGCGAACACCGGGGAGCTGTTTTTT.

The chain combines TRBV5-6 with TRBJ1-2; 9 bases match TRBD1. V shed 1 base and J 4 bases; nucleotides not matched to a gene: 8. CDR3 length: 16 residues. From germline, CDR1 is SGHDT and CDR2 YYEEEE. The CDR3 loop reads CASSLLGQGFLYGYTF. The CDR3 DNA reads TGTGCCAGCAGCTTGTTGGGACAGGGATTCCTCTATGGCTACACCTTC.

A single count supports this clone. J is TRBJ2-7 and V is TRBV5-6; 10 positions match TRBD1. Germline values: CDR1 SGHDT, CDR2 YYEEEE. The CDR3 spans 16 residues. V shed 1 base and J 2 bases; nucleotides not matched to a gene: 6. The DNA of the CDR3 is TGTGCCAGCAGCTTGCCCAGGACAGGGGGACCCTACGAGCAGTACTTC. Residues: CASSLPRTGGPYEQYF.